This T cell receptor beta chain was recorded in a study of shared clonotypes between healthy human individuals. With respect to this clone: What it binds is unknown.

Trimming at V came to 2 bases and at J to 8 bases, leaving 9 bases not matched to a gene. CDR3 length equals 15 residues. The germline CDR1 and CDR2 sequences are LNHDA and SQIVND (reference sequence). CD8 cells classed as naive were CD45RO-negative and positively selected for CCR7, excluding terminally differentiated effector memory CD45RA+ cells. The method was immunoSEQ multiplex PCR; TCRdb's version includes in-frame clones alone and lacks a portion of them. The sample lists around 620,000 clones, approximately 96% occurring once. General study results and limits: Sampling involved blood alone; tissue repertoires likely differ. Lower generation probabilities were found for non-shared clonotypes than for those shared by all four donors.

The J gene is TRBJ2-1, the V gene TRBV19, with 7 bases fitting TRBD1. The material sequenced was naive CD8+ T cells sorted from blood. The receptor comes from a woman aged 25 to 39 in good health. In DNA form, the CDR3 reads TGTGCCAGTAGTATATCGGGACAGCCCTTCGATGAGCAGTTCTTC. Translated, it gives CASSISGQPFDEQFF.